This TCR beta chain is from a study of early T cells in non-severe SARS-CoV-2 infection. The length of the CDR3 is 14 residues. Germline V gene data show CDR1 as DFQATT and CDR2 as SNEGSKA (reference sequence). V trimming: 6 bases; J trimming: 4 bases; junction bases outside the gene matches: 10. This clonotype was recorded a few times. cDNA molecules, individually, were tagged with unique molecular identifiers. MiXCR was run by TCRdb on the 5' RACE reads, yielding one entry per CDR3 protein. The data contain roughly 86,000 distinct CDR3 sequences, approximately 14% of them singletons. V and J are TRBV20-1 and TRBJ2-3; 7 positions match TRBD2. The clonotype comes from an adult who was a healthcare worker with PCR-confirmed SARS-CoV-2 infection or an uninfected control (not recorded which). Sequenced input: whole blood. CDR3 amino acids: CSARDYDPADTQYF. The CDR3 DNA follows: TGCAGTGCCCGGGACTACGATCCGGCAGATACGCAGTATTTT.